A single sample is the source of the 7 T cell receptor beta chains below, sequenced in a study of technical replicates of blood from a handful of donors. Method: immunoSEQ multiplex PCR; TCRdb's copy keeps in-frame clones and lacks some. The data show about 53,000 clones, about 82% seen once. The sample was PBMCs. Receptor source: a human donor in good health. Some clones in this sample may be carry-over from other donors' samples.

The chain recombines TRBV11-3 with TRBJ1-1; no clear D. Germline V CDR1 and CDR2: SGHNT, YENEEA. V lost 5 bases, J lost 4 bases, and 14 bases lay in between. CDR3 size: 14 residues. Here the CDR3 DNA reads TGTGCCAGCAGCGATTCAGGTAGACCCACTGAAGCTTTCTTT. Its protein is CASSDSGRPTEAFF.

J is TRBJ2-2 and V is TRBV5-1; the D gene is possibly TRBD2 (6 bases). The germline V gene encodes CDR1 SGHRS and CDR2 YFSETQ. The CDR3 loop spans 16 amino acids. Trimming shortened V by 5 bases and J by 5 bases, and 19 bases separated the two germline ends. The CDR3: CASSYSPGLSTGELFF. The CDR3 DNA follows: TGCGCCAGCAGTTATTCTCCGGGACTCTCGACCGGGGAGCTGTTTTTT.

CDR3 coding DNA: TGTGCCATCAGTGAGTCGGCCAGGGCTGGAAACACCATATATTTT. This codes for CAISESARAGNTIYF. The V gene is TRBV10-3, the J gene TRBJ1-3; D is perhaps TRBD1 (5 bases). Trimming removed 0 bases at V and 2 bases at J, with 8 bases between. The CDR3 length is 15 residues. Looked up from germline, CDR1 is ENHRY and CDR2 is SYGVKD.

V and J are TRBV7-5 and TRBJ2-1; the listed D gene, TRBD1, was not tested against the DNA. TRBV7-5 is shown as a pseudogene. CDR3 length: 15 residues. DNA for the CDR3: TGTGTCAGAAGCTTGAACTCTAGGACATCCAATGAGCAGTTCTTC. It yields the protein CVRSLNSRTSNEQFF.

V is TRBV7-8 and J is TRBJ2-2; 7 nucleotides align to TRBD2. The CDR3 has 18 amino acids. With V trimmed by 3 bases and J by 0 bases, 10 bases remained unmatched. The V gene's germline CDR1 is SGHVS and CDR2 FQNEAQ. CDR3: CASSFRVGGGANTGELFF. The CDR3 nucleotides read TGTGCCAGCAGCTTTCGGGTCGGTGGGGGGGCGAACACCGGGGAGCTGTTTTTT.

V and J are TRBV7-8 and TRBJ2-5; TRBD1 might be the D (5 bases). The V gene lost 5 bases and the J gene lost 5 bases, with 18 bases spanning the gap. The CDR3 is 15 residues long. Germline V gene sequence: CDR1 SGHVS, CDR2 FQNEAQ. The CDR3 sequence: CASSPRPLGAETQYF. The CDR3 DNA follows: TGTGCCAGCAGCCCCCGCCCGTTAGGGGCCGAGACCCAGTACTTC.

The genes are TRBV7-2 and TRBJ2-2, with no clear D. Trimming cost V 5 bases and J 4 bases, with 2 bases left between them. The CDR3 length is 11 residues. CDR1 is SGHTA and CDR2 is FQGNSA in the germline V gene. CDR3 nucleotide sequence: TGTGCCAGCAGCCGCACCGGGGAGCTGTTTTTT. Translated, it gives CASSRTGELFF.